Sequencing of this T cell receptor (beta chain) was carried out in a study of OX40 agonist ivuxolimab in advanced cancers. Turning to the study itself: Intravenous ivuxolimab was administered to patients every 2 weeks at 0.01 to 10 mg/kg. Patients in dose escalation had liver, melanoma, kidney or head and neck cancers.

Study observations and caveats: In the 0.1 to 3.0 mg/kg range, CD4+ and CD8+ blood T cells had expanded clonally by week 6.

Germline CDR1 and CDR2: SEHNR and FQNEAQ (reference sequence). Trimming shortened V by 2 bases and J by 8 bases, and 3 bases separated the two germline ends. The CDR3 covers 11 residues. A note on this clone: What it binds is unknown.

Using immunoSEQ multiplex PCR, the repertoire was profiled, and TCRdb retains in-frame clones only, with some absent. The sample gives approximately 68,000 clones, around 90% of which show up once; 10% is in the top ten. The chain joins TRBV7-9 to TRBJ2-2; D is ambiguous. The sequences come from CD4+ or CD8+ T cells sorted from blood, collected in a trial of the OX40 agonist ivuxolimab. The sequence came from an adult with an advanced solid tumor such as melanoma, head and neck, liver or kidney cancer. Written as DNA, the CDR3 is TGTGCCAGCAGCTTATGGGGGGAGCTGTTTTTT. Protein sequence: CASSLWGELFF.